This TCR beta chain was identified in a study of control samples from healthy donors and cancer patients. Profiled with immunoSEQ multiplex PCR; TCRdb holds only in-frame clones, not every one. Of around 250,000 clones in the sample, about 80% are singletons; the top ten hold about an eighth. Sequenced sample: PBMCs. The clonotype was recovered from a woman aged 55-70 years with lung cancer.

The CDR3 loop reads CASSLGQGTSAYGYTF. CDR3 coding DNA: TGTGCCAGCAGCCTTGGACAGGGAACATCAGCTTATGGCTACACCTTC. The chain recombines TRBV3-1 (or the pseudogene TRBV3-2) with TRBJ1-2; TRBD1 aligns across 8 bases. Looked up from germline, CDR1 is LGHDT and CDR2 is YNNKEL (reference sequence). The ends lost 4 bases at V and 5 bases at J; junction bases unmatched: 12. This CDR3 spans 16 amino acids.